One T cell receptor beta chain is described in this entry. Generated by immunoSEQ multiplex PCR, the TCRdb table keeps only in-frame clones and is missing some. The table lists about 98,000 clones, 65% to 90% of them singletons. The entry originates in a study of blood T cell repertoires in COVID-19. This CDR3 comprises 15 residues. The V gene lost 7 bases and the J gene lost 0 bases, with 10 bases spanning the gap. Germline assignment: CDR1 SNHLY and CDR2 FYNNEI. This chain connects TRBV2 to TRBJ1-6, with D perhaps TRBD1 (6 bases). The sample comprised peripheral blood. The clonotype was recovered from a man in his 70s with active or convalescent COVID-19. CDR3 DNA: TGTGCCAGCAAGGCAGGGGTCTCCTATAATTCACCCCTCCACTTT. Amino acid sequence: CASKAGVSYNSPLHF.